The present entry profiles one TCR beta chain with its context. There is no known antigen for this receptor. Within one base of it there is no much larger clone, and no base qualities were kept. TCRbeta CDR3 regions were amplified from genomic DNA by means of the immunoSEQ Assay, a bias-controlled multiplex PCR. On the authors' methods: The number of nucleated cells in each sample was estimated by amplification of reference gene primers within the assay. To quantify the absolute abundance of each unique TCRbeta CDR3 rearrangement, sequence reads were collapsed and filtered. For each sample, productive Simpson clonality was calculated as the square root of Simpson's diversity index over productive rearrangements. In its TCRdb copy, this immuneACCESS table keeps in-frame sequences only and misses some clones. Where compared with another copy, unresolved V genes explain less than half of these, and the others have no known cause. V, J and clone size are taken as reported in that table, and D and trimming were inferred from the DNA itself. This sample comprises about 150,000 clones, about 85% of them detected only once. 0.63% of the sample lies in the top ten.

The sample is drawn from a study of blood T cell repertoires in COVID-19 (dated by TCRdb to 2018 to 2020). Turning to the overall study: Samples covering the acute and convalescent phases of COVID-19 were provided by collaborators in the United States, Italy and Spain. The material from the prospective study consisted of cDNA or gDNA derived from T cells, B-cell-depleted T cells, or PBMCs. The repertoires were released in a freely available public database intended as a resource for research on the immune response to SARS-CoV-2. Sample metadata almost always included a de-identified subject ID, COVID-19 status, age in years and sex. Where available, HLA class I and class II types were obtained from metadata supplied by the sample provider rather than from assay-based typing. Subjects who had been exposed to COVID-19, were actively infected with it, or had recovered from it provided the deeply sampled blood TCRbeta repertoires that made up the dataset. The samples were drawn from two sources: the first 160 participants of the ongoing ImmuneRACE study, and fewer than 1,500 subjects contributed by 6 global collaborators.

Broad study findings and their caveats: How much clinical and demographic metadata was included differed by source and by participant, and the metadata was provided uncurated.

One collaborating source in Seattle enrolled patients during active infection and followed them longitudinally through the course of disease. The collaborating institutions used their own protocols to collect whole blood in K2EDTA tubes. Collaborator samples were shipped for TCRbeta analysis as frozen whole blood, isolated PBMCs, or DNA extracted from either sample type. V and J are truncated by 6 bases and 7 bases respectively, leaving an intervening sequence of 19 bases. Measured from the cysteine to the phenylalanine, the CDR3 is 15 residues long. Only the CDR3 DNA stays, 45 bases, in frame from base 1. As encoded in the germline V gene (reference sequence), CDR1 is LNHDA while CDR2 is SQIVND.

The material sequenced was peripheral blood. The sequence links TRBV19 to TRBJ1-5, and perhaps TRBD1 as D gene, on 5 matching bases. This clonotype was obtained from a man aged 60-69 years with COVID-19, enrolled during active disease. In nucleotides, the sequence is TGTGCCAGTAGGGGTGGGCAGGGATTATGGCAGCCCCAGCATTTT. The encoded protein is CASRGGQGLWQPQHF.